This T cell receptor beta chain was recorded in a study of T cell responses to AZD1222 COVID-19 vaccine. Study-wide results and caveats: Spike-wide vaccine-associated CD4 TCRs dominated at 160-218 and 743-854. Reportedly, close to half of spike-specific TCRs are directed against unmutated variant regions. Donors, mostly white British, included more females; clonal diversity was possibly underestimated.

To note about this clone: Its target is not known.

Assay: immunoSEQ multiplex PCR; the TCRdb copy retains only in-frame clones and omits some. The table shows 150,000 to 200,000 clones, with approximately 90% occurring only once. The V end lost 6 bases, the J end lost 2 bases, and 13 bases lay between the germline ends. Per the germline V gene, CDR1 is LNHDA and CDR2 is SQIVND (reference sequence). CDR3 length equals 14 residues. Combined were second doses at about 4 or about 12 weeks. This TCR was sampled from an adult who received the AZD1222 COVID-19 vaccine. The chain has TRBV19 and TRBJ1-2, with D maybe TRBD1 (6 bases). The sequencing used peripheral blood, collected 28 days after the second AZD1222 dose. CDR3 coding DNA: TGTGCCAGTAGGGTGGGGGCGAAGAACTATGGCTACACCTTC. Protein: CASRVGAKNYGYTF.